Shown below are 9 T cell receptor beta chains from a single sample sequenced in a study of blood T cell repertoires in COVID-19 (dated by TCRdb to 2019 to 2021). Preparation of the library involved the immunoSEQ multiplex PCR assay. TCRdb took over this immuneACCESS table, retaining in-frame rearrangements with V and J assigned. Such tables are incomplete; in checked studies, under half of the missing clones stem from an unresolved V gene, and the remainder is unexplained. This sample comprises approximately 340,000 clones, around four fifths of them detected only once. 2.5% to 3.5% of the sample is taken by the ten largest. Sequencing used peripheral blood. The receptor source for this set is a man aged 25 to 40 with active or convalescent COVID-19.

The V and J genes are TRBV3-1 (or the pseudogene TRBV3-2) and TRBJ2-5; TRBD2 aligns across 8 bases. CDR3 size: 18 residues. V trimming: 2 bases; J trimming: 2 bases; junction bases outside the gene matches: 13. CDR1 is LGHDT and CDR2 is YNNKEL in the germline V gene (reference sequence). This CDR3 reads CASSQYVSGSGWQETQYF. The DNA of the CDR3 is TGTGCCAGCAGCCAATACGTGAGCGGGAGCGGGTGGCAAGAGACCCAGTACTTC.

The genes are TRBV3-1 (or the pseudogene TRBV3-2) and TRBJ2-2; D call uncertain. Per germline, CDR1 LGHDT and CDR2 YNNKEL (reference sequence). The V end lost 1 base, the J end lost 5 bases, and 2 bases lay between the germline ends. The CDR3 is 12 residues long. The CDR3 spells CASSQVTGELFF. The CDR3 DNA sequence: TGTGCCAGCAGCCAAGTAACCGGGGAGCTGTTTTTT.

This rearrangement joins TRBV2 to TRBJ2-1, with 14 bases that match TRBD2. The ends lost 10 bases at V and 7 bases at J; junction bases unmatched: 9. The CDR3 is 15 residues long. The germline gives CDR1 SNHLY, CDR2 FYNNEI. CDR3 sequence (DNA): TGTGCCACCGGCAGACTAGCGGGAGGGTGGAATGAGCAGTTCTTC. Its translation: CATGRLAGGWNEQFF.

The rearrangement uses TRBV3-1 (or the pseudogene TRBV3-2) and TRBJ2-7, with 8 bases aligning to TRBD1. Trimming cost V 2 bases and J 5 bases; bases outside gene matches: 14. The germline V gene encodes CDR1 LGHDT and CDR2 YNNKEL (reference sequence). This CDR3 spans 17 amino acids. The CDR3 DNA sequence: TGTGCCAGCAGCCAAACTAGTGGGACAGGAGGAAGGAACGAGCAGTACTTC. Its translation is CASSQTSGTGGRNEQYF.

This clone has only one observation. V and J are TRBV10-3 and TRBJ2-1; 9 bases align to TRBD2. The J segment lost 0 bases and the V segment lost 10 bases, leaving 10 bases of the junction unmatched. CDR3 length: 16 amino acids. Germline assignment: CDR1 ENHRY and CDR2 SYGVKD. The CDR3 region has the DNA TGTGCCACCCAACGACTAGCGGCGAGCTCCTACAATGAGCAGTTCTTC. Translating gives CATQRLAASSYNEQFF.

CDR3 DNA sequence: TGTGCCTGCGTGGCAGGGGGCCCCCGGGACGAGCAGTACTTC. Its translation: CACVAGGPRDEQYF. The V and J genes are TRBV30 and TRBJ2-7, with 8 bases aligning to TRBD1. The V and J ends lost 6 bases and 5 bases, in that order; junction bases with no gene match: 12. The CDR3 runs to 14 residues. Germline-derived CDR1 and CDR2 are GTSNPN and SVGIG (reference sequence).

This chain uses TRBV28 with TRBJ2-3, with D possibly TRBD2 on 6 matching bases. The length of the CDR3 is 17 residues. The germline gives CDR1 MDHEN, CDR2 SYDVKM. Trimming left V 1 base short and J 6 bases short, with 20 bases between. Written as DNA, the CDR3 is TGTGCCAGCAGTTTATCCCTGGGACTCCTGATGAGGGATACGCAGTATTTT. As protein: CASSLSLGLLMRDTQYF.

The genes are TRBV30 and TRBJ2-1; 10 bases are a match to TRBD2. Trimming took 4 bases from V and 7 from J; bases not matched to a gene: 7. Germline V gene lookup returns CDR1 GTSNPN and CDR2 SVGIG (reference sequence). CDR3 size: 14 residues. CDR3 nucleotide sequence: TGTGCCTGGACCTTCGGGACTAGCGAGAATGAGCAGTTCTTC. As protein: CAWTFGTSENEQFF. The complete variable domain, with remaining parts taken from reference TRBV30 and TRBJ2-1, reads SQTIHQWPATLVQPVGSPLSLECTVEGTSNPNLYWYRQAAGRGLQLLFYSVGIGQISSEVPQNLSASRPQDRQFILSSKKLLLSDSGFYLCAWTFGTSENEQFFGPGTRLTVL.

The chain recombines TRBV6-1 with TRBJ2-7; the D gene is possibly TRBD1 (6 bases). Between the trimmed V and J ends, which lost 3 bases and 7 bases, there was a span of 13 bases. CDR3 length: 13 residues. Germline CDR1 and CDR2: MNHNS and SASEGT. The CDR3 bases are TGTGCCAGCAGTGACAGACAGGAACTGGAGCAGTACTTC. Protein: CASSDRQELEQYF.